The 21 T cell receptor beta chains reported below all come from one sample, sequenced in a study of tumor and adjacent non-tumor tissue in lung cancer. TCRbeta libraries were built with three rounds of nested PCR, modified from ARM-PCR. In TCRdb, the multiplex PCR reads were re-called with MiXCR into one record per CDR3 protein. The table has approximately 100,000 distinct CDR3 sequences, about 62% seen once. RNA was extracted from bulk tissue without any cell sorting. Distant lung tissue was collected more than 3 cm away from the tumor edge. Source material: distant non-tumor lung tissue. All receptors derive from a man between 25 and 39 years old with non-small cell lung cancer.

This clonotype appeared a few times. A much larger clonotype is one base distant, so this may be a read error. The J gene is TRBJ2-7, the V gene TRBV6-1; no clear D gene. This CDR3 region has 11 residues. Germline lookup yields CDR1 MNHNS and CDR2 SASEGT. The DNA of the CDR3 is TGTGCCAGCAGTGTCTACTACGAGCACTACTTC. Translating gives CASSVYYEHYF.

This clonotype was seen only a few times. One junction end does not reproduce the germline sequence, and a read error may be involved. This rearrangement joins TRBV20-1 to TRBJ2-2, with D perhaps assigned TRBD1 or TRBD2 (6 bases each). The germline gives CDR1 DFQATT, CDR2 SNEGSKA (reference sequence). The CDR3 runs to 12 residues. The CDR3 here is CSAIGGTGEPFF. The DNA of the CDR3 is TGCAGTGCTATCGGGGGCACCGGGGAGCCGTTTTTT.

The chain recombines TRBV20-1 with TRBJ2-5; D might be TRBD2 (6 bases). CDR3 length equals 13 residues. Between the trimmed V and J ends, which lost 4 bases and 11 bases, there was a span of 20 bases. Germline V gene sequence: CDR1 DFQATT, CDR2 SNEGSKA (reference sequence). CDR3 loop: CSAKAQSSGTQYF. For the CDR3, the DNA is TGCAGTGCTAAAGCGCAGAGTAGCGGTACACAGTACTTC.

In the case of this clonotype: Possible read error: a much larger clone is one base away. The chain combines TRBV6-2 or TRBV6-3 with TRBJ2-1, with 9 bases aligning to TRBD2. The junction had 16 bases not matched to a gene; V was cut back by 4 bases and J by 9 bases. Germline CDR1 is MNHEY and CDR2 is SVGEGT. The CDR3 runs 17 residues. CDR3 sequence: CASSSFEGVAGVREQFF. The CDR3 nucleotides are TGTGCCAGCAGTTCCTTCGAGGGGGTAGCGGGAGTGCGTGAGCAGTTCTTC.

Points on this clonotype: A much larger clone is a single base away; this may be a read error. The rearrangement links TRBV5-4 to TRBJ2-1; the D gene is possibly TRBD2 (6 bases). This CDR3 spans 15 amino acids. Germline CDR1 SGHNT, CDR2 YYREEE (reference sequence). The CDR3 DNA reads TGTGCCAGCACCTTGGAGGAGGGAACCTACAATGAGCAGTTCTTC. Translated, it gives CASTLEEGTYNEQFF.

This clonotype was detected only once. V gene TRBV11-2 combines with J gene TRBJ2-5, with 8 bases matching TRBD2. V lost 6 bases and J lost 5; bases outside the gene matches: 11. Germline V lookup: CDR1 SGHAT, CDR2 FQNNGV. The CDR3 contains 15 residues. CDR3 region: CASSIIAGIGETQYF. The CDR3 coding sequence is TGTGCCAGCAGTATAATAGCGGGAATAGGGGAGACCCAGTACTTC.

For this clonotype: One end of the junction does not line up with germline, which may come from a read error. This rearrangement joins TRBV4-3 to TRBJ1-1, with D uncertain. The CDR3 totals 15 residues. Germline V CDR1 and CDR2: LGHNA, YSLEER. DNA of the CDR3: TGCGCCAGGAGCCCGCGCCCCGGGATTAACACTGGAGCTTTCTTT. Translated: CARSPRPGINTGAFF.

In its sample, this clonotype was seen once. A much larger clone differs by one base, so this may be a read error. V is TRBV6-1 and J is TRBJ2-7; a weak D match, TRBD2 (5 bases). V was shortened by 6 bases and J by 1 base, with 16 bases between the two germline ends. CDR1 MNHNS and CDR2 SASEGT come from the germline V gene. The CDR3 is made up of 15 amino acids. The CDR3 reads CASRPDGVFSYEQYF. In DNA, the CDR3 is TGTGCCAGCAGGCCCGACGGGGTCTTTTCCTACGAGCAGTACTTC.

This clonotype has only a few counts. The rearrangement links TRBV12-3 or TRBV12-4 to TRBJ1-4, with D hard to call. The CDR3 consists of 14 residues. Trimming removed 7 bases from V and 10 bases from J, with 19 bases in between. CDR3: CASNSTVALGKLFF. The CDR3 region has the DNA TGTGCCAGCAATTCAACAGTGGCTCTGGGAAAACTGTTTTTT.

As concerns this clonotype: A read error may be the cause here, since a much bigger clone is one base away. The chain is built from TRBV4-2 and TRBJ2-7; D possibly corresponds to TRBD2 (6 bases). The germline V gene encodes CDR1 LGHNA and CDR2 YNFKEQ. V lost 1 base and J lost 0, with 16 bases in between. The CDR3 loop spans 17 amino acids. The CDR3 nucleotides read TGTGCCAGCAGCCAAGGGGGAGGAGTTACGAGCTCCTACGAGCAGTACTTC. Protein sequence: CASSQGGGVTSSYEQYF.

The sample holds a few counts of this clonotype. This clone may be a read error of a much larger clone one base away. This chain joins TRBV12-3 or TRBV12-4 and TRBJ2-7, with D tentatively TRBD1 (8 bases). The CDR3 loop spans 14 amino acids. The CDR3 nucleotides read TGTACCAGCAGCCTGACAGGGGAGGGGAACGAGCAGTACTTC. Protein product: CTSSLTGEGNEQYF.

With regard to this clonotype: The CDR3 ends on some other residue instead of the conserved phenylalanine or tryptophan, so this is likely a read error. This chain joins TRBV29-1 and TRBJ2-1; D is possibly TRBD2 (6 bases). The CDR3 consists of 13 residues. Per germline, CDR1 SQVTM and CDR2 ANQGSEA. The CDR3 nucleotides read TGCAGCGTTGAAGGGACTATTTACAATAAGCAGTTCCTC. As protein: CSVEGTIYNKQFL.

On this clonotype: A much larger clone lies one base from this, so it may be a read error. The V call is TRBV29-1, the J call TRBJ1-1; D not certain. Germline values: CDR1 SQVTM, CDR2 ANQGSEA. V was trimmed by 5 bases and J by 1 base, leaving 8 bases between them. The length of the CDR3 is 12 residues. DNA of the CDR3: TGCAGCGTTCATGAGAAGAACACTGAAGCTTTCTTT. Translated: CSVHEKNTEAFF.

With respect to this clonotype: An end of the junction differs from the germline gene, which may be a read error. The V call is TRBV4-1, the J call TRBJ1-4, with a tentative D call TRBD1 (5 bases). The CDR3 sequence is 17 residues long. Germline CDR1 reads MGHRA; CDR2 reads YSYEKL. The CDR3 region has the DNA TGCGCCAGCAGCCAAGATAACGGGGACCTATTTAATGAAAAACCGTTCTTT. Translation gives CASSQDNGDLFNEKPFF.

To note about this clonotype: The conserved closing phenylalanine or tryptophan is absent in this CDR3, likely reflecting a read error. The DNA is omitted, as the CDR3 cannot be located on it reliably, and the CDR3 follows TCRdb's listing. Here the CDR3 reads CASTQWPWTPYNEQII. The chain has TRBV6-7 and TRBJ2-1; the table names TRBD2, a call not compared with the DNA. TRBV6-7 is flagged as an ORF with uncertain function. The CDR3 length is 16 residues, termini included.

Points on this clonotype: Here the CDR3 omits its conserved ending phenylalanine or tryptophan, so a read error is the likely source. The chain employs TRBV20-1 and TRBJ2-1; D is perhaps TRBD1 or TRBD2 (5 bases each). The V gene's germline CDR1 is DFQATT and CDR2 SNEGSKA (reference sequence). The V end lost 3 bases, the J end lost 4 bases, and 16 bases lay between the germline ends. This CDR3 has 15 amino acids. The CDR3 region is CSASLSGAKYNEQFL. The CDR3 DNA reads TGCAGTGCTAGTCTGTCCGGGGCCAAGTACAATGAGCAGTTCCTC.

With respect to this clonotype: At one end, the junction sequence differs from germline, possibly due to a read error. The chain uses TRBV11-1 and TRBJ2-7; the D gene is possibly TRBD1 (6 bases). CDR1 SGHAT and CDR2 FQDESV come from the germline V gene (reference sequence). The CDR3 sequence is 13 residues long. Here the CDR3 DNA reads TGTGCCAACAGCTCACAGGGTTACTACGGGCAATACTTC. It yields the protein CANSSQGYYGQYF.

Comment on this clonotype: A much bigger clone sits one base away, suggesting this may be a read error. This sequence joins TRBV5-6 and TRBJ2-5; the D is unclear. The CDR3 runs to 11 residues. Trimming took 3 bases from V and 7 from J, leaving 7 bases between them. The germline CDR1 and CDR2 sequences are SGHDT and YYEEEE. CDR3: CASSSKVTQYF. Here the CDR3 DNA reads TGTGCCAGCAGCTCCAAAGTGACCCAGTACTTC.

This clonotype appeared a few times. A junction end diverges from the germline sequence, so it may reflect a read error. This chain uses TRBV29-1 with TRBJ2-2, with D possibly TRBD1 on 5 matching bases. The germline CDR1 and CDR2 sequences are SQVTM and ANQGSEA. This CDR3 is built from 12 residues. The CDR3, as DNA: TGCAGTGTTGAACAGGTCGGCGGGGAGCTGTTTTTT. It yields the protein CSVEQVGGELFF.

As regards this clonotype: The junction differs from germline at one of its ends, possibly a read error. The CDR3 loop reads CSAKDTRYF. CDR3 DNA: TGCAGCGCCAAGGATACGCGGTATTTT. The gene calls are TRBV20-1 and TRBJ2-3; D ambiguous. Germline V gene lookup returns CDR1 DFQATT and CDR2 SNEGSKA (reference sequence). CDR3 length: 9 residues.

To note about this clonotype: A clone one base away is much larger, so this may be a read error. This chain uses TRBV7-8 with TRBJ1-1, with a weak D call TRBD1 (6 bases). Germline V gene sequence: CDR1 SGHVS, CDR2 FQNEAQ. This CDR3 has 15 amino acids. The V end lost 5 bases, the J end lost 4 bases, and 17 bases lay between the germline ends. CDR3 residues: CASSPGGRGFTEAFF. CDR3 DNA sequence: TGTGCCAGCAGCCCCGGGGGCAGGGGCTTCACTGAAGCTTTCTTT. Full variable domain (outside the CDR3, taken from reference TRBV7-8 and TRBJ1-1): GAGVSQSPRYKVAKRGQDVALRCDPISGHVSLFWYQQALGQGPEFLTYFQNEAQLDKSGLPSDRFFAERPEGSVSTLKIQRTQQEDSAVYLCASSPGGRGFTEAFFGQGTRLTVV.